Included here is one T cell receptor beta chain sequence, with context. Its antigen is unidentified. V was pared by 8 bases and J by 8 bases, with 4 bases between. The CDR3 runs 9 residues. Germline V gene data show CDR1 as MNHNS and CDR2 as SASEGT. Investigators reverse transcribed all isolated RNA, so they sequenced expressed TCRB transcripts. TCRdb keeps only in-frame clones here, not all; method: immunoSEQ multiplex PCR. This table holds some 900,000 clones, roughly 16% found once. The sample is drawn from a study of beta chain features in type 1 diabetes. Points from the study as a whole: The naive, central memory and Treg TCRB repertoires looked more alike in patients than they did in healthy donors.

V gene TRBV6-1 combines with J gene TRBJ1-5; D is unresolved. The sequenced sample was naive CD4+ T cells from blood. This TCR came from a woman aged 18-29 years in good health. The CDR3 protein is CASGKPQHF. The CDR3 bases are TGTGCCAGCGGGAAGCCCCAGCATTTT.